One sample yielded the 15 T cell receptor beta chains listed below, sequenced in a study of human T cells and chemical hapten exposure. Via MiXCR, TCRdb re-called the RACE reads, giving one row per CDR3 protein. This table holds a few hundred thousand distinct CDR3 sequences, about 4.8% found once. Regarding time point: patch test 1, 2 weeks after DPC sensitization. Treatment indicated: therapeutic diphenylcyclopropenone sensitization with weekly scalp DPC. Here the sequenced sample was whole blood, taken in connection with sensitization to the hapten diphenylcyclopropenone (DPC). Receptors were obtained from a woman in her 50s with alopecia areata. Some clones in this sample may be carry-over from other donors' samples.

This clonotype came up many times. V is TRBV7-3 and J is TRBJ1-1; 9 bases line up with TRBD1. Germline V gene lookup returns CDR1 SGHTA and CDR2 FQGTGA. The CDR3 runs to 9 residues. Unmatched junction bases numbered 3, after V lost 8 bases and J lost 14 bases. CDR3 sequence (DNA): TGTGCCAGCGTGGACAGGGGATTCTTT. Translating gives CASVDRGFF.

This clonotype was seen many times. This chain joins TRBV2 and TRBJ1-2; D unclear. Trimming cost V 3 bases and J 0 bases, with 11 bases left between them. Germline V gene lookup returns CDR1 SNHLY and CDR2 FYNNEI. This CDR3 region has 15 residues. The CDR3 region has the DNA TGTGCCAGCAGTGACGTAATCTCAGCTAACTATGGCTACACCTTC. It encodes CASSDVISANYGYTF.

In this sample, this clonotype turned up many times. V and J are TRBV5-6 and TRBJ1-5, with a tentative D call TRBD1 (5 bases). Deletions cut 4 bases from V and 1 base from J, with 15 bases between. Germline V gene sequence: CDR1 SGHDT, CDR2 YYEEEE. CDR3 length: 16 residues. CDR3 loop: CASSAWLRASNQPQHF. CDR3 in DNA: TGTGCCAGCAGCGCCTGGCTCAGGGCCAGCAATCAGCCCCAGCATTTT.

This clonotype has a handful of counts. This chain links TRBV5-1 with TRBJ2-3; 9 bases line up with TRBD2. Germline V gene sequence: CDR1 SGHRS, CDR2 YFSETQ. The CDR3 has 14 amino acids. Losses at the gene ends were 0 bases for V and 6 bases for J; bases not matched to a gene: 2. CDR3 DNA: TGCGCCAGCAGCTTGGTAGCGGGAGCGGATACGCAGTATTTT. It is translated as CASSLVAGADTQYF.

The rearrangement joins TRBV12-3 or TRBV12-4 to TRBJ2-1; 8 bases agree with TRBD2. V was pared by 4 bases and J by 7 bases, with 3 bases of the junction left unmatched. The length of the CDR3 is 13 residues. CDR3 residues: CASSSGGPNEQFF. Here the CDR3 DNA reads TGTGCCAGCAGTTCGGGGGGGCCGAATGAGCAGTTCTTC.

The chain links TRBV15 to TRBJ2-3; 12 positions match TRBD2. CDR1 LNHNV and CDR2 YYDKDF come from the germline V gene (reference sequence). The CDR3 is 17 residues long. V shed 3 bases and J 2 bases; nucleotides not matched to a gene: 6. DNA for the CDR3: TGTGCCACCAGCAGCCCGACTAGCGGGGGACCCACAGATACGCAGTATTTT. Encoded protein: CATSSPTSGGPTDTQYF.

This clonotype was observed many times. The chain employs TRBV20-1 and TRBJ2-1; the D is unclear. The length of the CDR3 is 15 residues. V was trimmed by 6 bases and J by 0 bases, leaving 15 bases between them. The germline V gene has CDR1 DFQATT and CDR2 SNEGSKA (reference sequence). This CDR3 reads CSASAALSSYNEQFF. The CDR3 DNA reads as TGCAGTGCCTCGGCGGCGTTGAGCTCCTACAATGAGCAGTTCTTC.

Many counts were recorded for this clonotype. V and J are TRBV10-3 and TRBJ2-6; D is uncertain. Germline values: CDR1 ENHRY, CDR2 SYGVKD. This CDR3 is 15 amino acids long. Between the trimmed V and J ends, which lost 3 bases and 0 bases, there was a span of 6 bases. The CDR3 DNA reads as TGTGCCATCAGTGACGGCGGCTCTGGGGCCAACGTCCTGACTTTC. The encoded protein is CAISDGGSGANVLTF.

V usage is TRBV10-3 and J usage is TRBJ1-5; no reliable D call. Trimming stripped 10 bases from V and 0 bases from J, with 13 bases between. Germline V gives CDR1 ENHRY, CDR2 SYGVKD. The CDR3 runs to 14 residues. CDR3 DNA: TGTGCCACCTCCCGGGAATATAGCAATCAGCCCCAGCATTTT. Encoded protein: CATSREYSNQPQHF.

This clonotype was detected only a few times. The genes are TRBV4-1 and TRBJ1-2; TRBD1 is a possible D gene (6 bases). This CDR3 is built from 15 residues. The germline V gene encodes CDR1 MGHRA and CDR2 YSYEKL. With 2 bases removed from V and 4 bases from J, the gap between germline ends came to 14 bases. CDR3 sequence (DNA): TGCGCCAGCAGCCAACCCGGACAGAGTCGCTATGGCTACACCTTC. This codes for CASSQPGQSRYGYTF.

This chain connects TRBV18 to TRBJ1-6; unclear D gene. CDR1 is KGHSH, CDR2 LQKENI, per germline. V gave up 3 bases and J gave up 6 bases, with 9 bases separating them. This CDR3 spans 14 amino acids. For the CDR3, the DNA is TGTGCCAGCTCACCCGGACTGACTAATTCACCCCTCCACTTT. It codes for CASSPGLTNSPLHF.

This clonotype was seen ten or more times. The genes are TRBV5-1 and TRBJ2-2; 9 bases are shared with TRBD1. CDR3 length: 16 residues. Germline CDR1 and CDR2: SGHRS and YFSETQ. V trimming: 4 bases; J trimming: 4 bases; junction bases outside the gene matches: 8. Written as DNA, the CDR3 is TGCGCCAGCAGCCCACCGGGACAGGGACTCACCGGGGAGCTGTTTTTT. Translated: CASSPPGQGLTGELFF.

In its sample, this clonotype was seen a few times. The V gene is TRBV11-2, the J gene TRBJ1-2; D is ambiguous. Per the germline V gene, CDR1 is SGHAT and CDR2 is FQNNGV. The V end lost 2 bases, the J end lost 4 bases, and 11 bases lay between the germline ends. There are 14 residues in the CDR3. The CDR3 here is CASSLMRTAYGYTF. CDR3 bases: TGTGCCAGCAGCTTAATGAGGACGGCCTATGGCTACACCTTC.

This clonotype has at least ten counts. V is TRBV5-1 and J is TRBJ2-5, with D hard to call. The CDR3 totals 14 residues. V was shortened by 0 bases and J by 3 bases, with 9 bases between the two germline ends. CDR1 SGHRS and CDR2 YFSETQ come from the germline V gene. CDR3 DNA: TGCGCCAGCAGCTTGGGGTCCCCCGAAGAGACCCAGTACTTC. Amino acid sequence: CASSLGSPEETQYF.

This clonotype came up many times. V is TRBV10-3 and J is TRBJ1-5; D is uncertain. Germline loops: CDR1 ENHRY, CDR2 SYGVKD. V dropped 2 bases and J dropped 4 bases, with 9 bases sitting between them. This CDR3 contains 14 residues. The CDR3 DNA reads TGTGCCATCAGTGAGGGGCAGCCTAATCAGCCCCAGCATTTT. Amino acids: CAISEGQPNQPQHF.